Detailed here is one T cell receptor beta chain. This clonotype was recorded once. Its specific antigen is unknown. No clone much larger than this one lies a single base away; base qualities are absent. Weak support is all one read offers. The entry originates in a study of CD8 T cells in ankylosing spondylitis (dated by TCRdb to 2016 to 2017). Study-level background: The study profiled T cell receptor beta repertoires in healthy donors and ankylosing spondylitis patients to find disease-linked TCR variants. The full study cohort was made up of about 24 ankylosing spondylitis patients and 108 healthy donors. Samples of peripheral blood were taken, and for ankylosing spondylitis patients, synovial fluid was collected as well. General conclusions and limits of the study: In peripheral blood, the disease-linked clones were found at relatively low frequencies and had a CD8+ phenotype. A TCR beta motif made up of several highly homologous amino acid variants appeared to be characteristic of blood from ankylosing spondylitis patients. Some TCR beta motif variants had previously been reported in synovial fluid and blood of reactive arthritis patients, which suggested common disease-initiation mechanisms. The disease-linked clones were reported to be significantly enriched in matched synovial fluid samples from ankylosing spondylitis patients.

The reads were generated on an Illumina HiSeq 2500. Quantitative 5'-RACE with molecular barcodes was the method used to prepare the TCR beta libraries. The paper's processing steps were these. To identify disease-linked TCR variants, a new computational method was used, one built on a probabilistic model of VDJ rearrangement. TCRdb itself trimmed the public reads at Q25 with fastp, ran MiXCR and retained productive beta chains. CDR3 protein duplicates are merged, each entry listing the most common genes and DNA. TCRdb's processing, not the study's, gives the V and J calls here. For this sample the table gives about 150,000 distinct CDR3 sequences, of which under 55% were detected only once. The top ten clonotypes cover roughly 15% of the sample. V is cut by 5 bases and J by 2 bases, and the space between the germline ends is 10 bases. CDR1 MNHEY and CDR2 SMNVEV are derived from the germline V gene (reference sequence). Spanning cysteine to phenylalanine, the CDR3 consists of 13 amino acids. The sequence is cut down to CDR3 DNA, 39 bases in frame from base 1.

Synovial fluid samples were matched to blood samples from the same ankylosing spondylitis patients. Source material: synovial fluid, either unsorted or a sorted T cell fraction (not recorded which). The receptor was derived from a male donor with ankylosing spondylitis. This chain is built from TRBV27 and TRBJ2-7, with no confidently assigned D gene. CDR3 region: CASSLSTTYEQYF. The DNA is as follows: TGTGCCAGCAGTCTAAGCACCACCTACGAGCAGTACTTC.